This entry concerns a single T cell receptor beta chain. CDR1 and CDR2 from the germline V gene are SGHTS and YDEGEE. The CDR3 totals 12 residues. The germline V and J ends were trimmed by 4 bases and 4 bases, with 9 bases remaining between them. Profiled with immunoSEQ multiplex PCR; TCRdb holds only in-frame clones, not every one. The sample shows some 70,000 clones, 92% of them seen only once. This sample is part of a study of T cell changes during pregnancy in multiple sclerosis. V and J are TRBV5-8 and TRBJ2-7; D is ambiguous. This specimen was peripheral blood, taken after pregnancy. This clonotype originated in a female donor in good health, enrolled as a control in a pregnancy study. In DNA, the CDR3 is TGTGCCAGCAGCCTCACTAATTACGAGCAGTACTTC. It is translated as CASSLTNYEQYF.